These T cell receptor beta chains were read from a single sample in a study of regulatory T cells in long-lasting Graves disease. TCRdb called the multiplex PCR reads again in MiXCR, with one record for every CDR3 protein. There are about 400,000 distinct CDR3 sequences in the sample; roughly a sixth occur only once, and 22% lies in the top ten. The sequencing used peripheral blood mononuclear cells (PBMCs), collected at new diagnosis, from a patient treated with antithyroid drugs. Receptors originate from a female donor with Graves disease. The conserved cysteine and the conserved F or W are not part of the CDR3 here. The order of the fields is V gene, clone size, CDR3 protein. Rows may omit the clone size; those that give it use once, few, many or a size class.

TRBV20-1 many SARDPTAQLNTEAF
TRBV20-1 many SARPRTMNTEAF
TRBV7-9 many ASSLGQRGVQETQY
TRBV7-2 many ASSFVSTSGKYNEQF
TRBV19 - ASSIDGQVYTEAF
TRBV5-4 many ASSGSVNTEAF
TRBV20-1 many SARLAGRQETQY
TRBV9 many ASSVETGNTEAF
TRBV4-3 few ASSQGTGGAGFRGYT
TRBV20-1 many SASAPREDGYT
TRBV19 - ASSLLNSDTANYGYT
TRBV6-2/TRBV6-3 - ASSVLFYGYT
TRBV7-9 few ASSRRRRGTGELF
TRBV6-2/TRBV6-3 - ASTLGQINQPQH
TRBV11-2 few ASSLDSGRAQDTQY
TRBV7-2 few ASIPPGVNTGELF
TRBV5-1 many ASSLTGGTAWAF
TRBV25-1 - ASSVGQGAGDYGYT
TRBV27 many ASSTTGGLSYGYT
TRBV3-1 many ASSQVEGFEKLF
TRBV7-6 - ASSLVTGGVNTEAF
TRBV11-2 many ASSLFLQGPWTGELF
TRBV12-3/TRBV12-4 many ASSHRDYLYNEQF
TRBV13 many ASSLRGTVFGEQF
TRBV27 many ASSLRAGTGGLSSYNEQF
TRBV6-2/TRBV6-3 - ASSYRWGGARDNEQF
TRBV7-7 - ASSRGGLGETQY
TRBV5-4 many ASSWGLGDTQY
TRBV7-2 - ASSSPSVIAKNIQY
TRBV20-1 many SAGGKNTGELF
TRBV2 many ASSGHTPSYGYT
TRBV20-1 - SAIFRNEQF
TRBV20-1 many SARAAVSYNEQF
TRBV5-1 - ASSAGSSGNTIY
TRBV28 few ASSSRLAGANNEQF
TRBV5-6 - ASSLDTLRTNNEQF
TRBV9 few ASSPHPGLAGEQF
TRBV27 many ASRPAQGAGELF
TRBV6-1 many ASSAKGDQPQH
TRBV9 - ASSVDGRTGSNGYT